One and the same sample provided the 25 T cell receptor beta chains below, sequenced in a study of identifying expanded T cells in peripheral blood. Clones were sequenced by immunoSEQ multiplex PCR, and TCRdb holds only the in-frame ones, with some missing. Among roughly 61,000 clones, 89% were seen once, and the ten largest hold roughly 3.5%. Sequenced sample: blood. These receptors were taken from a person aged 18 to 69 in good health.

In its sample, this clone was seen once. This chain uses TRBV10-3 with TRBJ2-6; D gene ambiguous. In germline, CDR1 is ENHRY, CDR2 SYGVKD. The CDR3 spans 16 residues. Trimming removed 3 bases at V and 0 bases at J, with 9 bases between. CDR3 amino acids: CAISEGQYSGANVLTF. The CDR3 DNA sequence: TGTGCCATCAGTGAAGGGCAGTACTCTGGGGCCAACGTCCTGACTTTC.

The V gene is TRBV14, the J gene TRBJ2-7, with D maybe TRBD2 (5 bases). Germline CDR1 is SGHDN and CDR2 is FVKESK. The CDR3 length is 14 residues. V lost 0 bases and J 0 bases, leaving 6 bases between the germline ends. In DNA, the CDR3 is TGTGCCAGCAGCCAAGAAGGGAGCTCCTACGAGCAGTACTTC. It is translated as CASSQEGSSYEQYF.

The rearrangement uses TRBV28 and TRBJ1-1; 8 positions match TRBD1. Germline values: CDR1 MDHEN, CDR2 SYDVKM. The trim removed 3 bases at V and 0 bases at J, leaving 9 bases unmatched. This CDR3 contains 17 residues. In DNA, the CDR3 is TGTGCCAGCAGTTTTTTTTTACGGACAGGGATGAACACTGAAGCTTTCTTT. As protein: CASSFFLRTGMNTEAFF.

This clone was seen more than once but under ten times. CDR3 region: CASSSAGPGYEQYF. CDR3 coding DNA: TGTGCCAGTAGTTCGGCGGGACCTGGGTACGAGCAGTACTTC. This chain uses TRBV19 with TRBJ2-7; D is perhaps TRBD2 (6 bases). Deletions cut 5 bases from V and 4 bases from J, with 15 bases between. This CDR3 has 14 amino acids. Germline V lookup: CDR1 LNHDA, CDR2 SQIVND (reference sequence).

The genes are TRBV11-2 and TRBJ1-5, with D unclear. The CDR3 covers 13 residues. CDR1 is SGHAT, CDR2 FQNNGV, per germline. Trimming removed 0 bases at V and 10 bases at J, with 10 bases between. CDR3 DNA: TGTGCCAGCAGCTTAGATCTCCGAGAACCCCAGCATTTT. Translated, it gives CASSLDLREPQHF.

The chain combines TRBV2 with TRBJ2-5; D is possibly TRBD1 or TRBD2 (5 bases each). CDR3 length: 14 amino acids. Germline loops: CDR1 SNHLY, CDR2 FYNNEI. V shed 5 bases and J shed 4 bases, with 14 bases lying between them. CDR3 in amino acids: CASSRGRGVETQYF. The CDR3 coding sequence is TGTGCCAGCAGTAGGGGTCGGGGAGTAGAGACCCAGTACTTC.

The J gene is TRBJ1-1, the V gene TRBV11-2; D possibly corresponds to TRBD1 (5 bases). CDR1 is SGHAT and CDR2 is FQNNGV in the germline V gene. CDR3 size: 13 residues. Trimming took 4 bases from V and 3 from J, leaving 9 bases between them. CDR3 nucleotides: TGTGCCAGCAGCTGGGGGGATTACACTGAAGCTTTCTTT. It specifies CASSWGDYTEAFF.

This sequence joins TRBV9 and TRBJ2-2; TRBD1 matches at 7 bases. The CDR3 totals 14 residues. With 5 bases clipped from V and 0 bases from J, the junction kept 1 base outside the gene matches. The germline V gene encodes CDR1 SGDLS and CDR2 YYNGEE. The CDR3 reads CASRGQANTGELFF. For the CDR3, the DNA is TGTGCCAGCAGAGGACAGGCGAACACCGGGGAGCTGTTTTTT.

The genes are TRBV7-2 and TRBJ1-2; D not resolved. The CDR3 extends over 13 amino acids. The ends were cut back, 4 bases at V and 5 bases at J, with 11 bases in the middle. The germline gives CDR1 SGHTA, CDR2 FQGNSA. Written as DNA, the CDR3 is TGTGCCAGCAGCTACCCACAGACTTATGGCTACACCTTC. This gives the protein CASSYPQTYGYTF.

V is TRBV5-1 and J is TRBJ2-6; the D gene is possibly TRBD2 (6 bases). Trimming cost V 2 bases and J 4 bases, with 10 bases left between them. Germline values: CDR1 SGHRS, CDR2 YFSETQ. CDR3 length: 15 residues. The CDR3 region has the DNA TGCGCCAGCAGCTTAGGAGGGGCCGGGGCCAACGTCCTGACTTTC. Amino acids: CASSLGGAGANVLTF.

The chain uses TRBV30 and TRBJ2-7; maybe TRBD1 (5 bases). From germline, CDR1 is GTSNPN and CDR2 SVGIG (reference sequence). This CDR3 is built from 13 residues. V shed 4 bases and J shed 4 bases, with 14 bases lying between them. Here the CDR3 DNA reads TGTGCCTGGACCCGCGACAGATCATACGAGCAGTACTTC. The encoded protein is CAWTRDRSYEQYF. The full variable domain, rest sourced from reference TRBV30 and TRBJ2-7, is SQTIHQWPATLVQPVGSPLSLECTVEGTSNPNLYWYRQAAGRGLQLLFYSVGIGQISSEVPQNLSASRPQDRQFILSSKKLLLSDSGFYLCAWTRDRSYEQYFGPGTRLTVT.

The J gene is TRBJ2-5, the V gene TRBV18, with D unclear. Trimming removed 6 bases at V and 3 bases at J, with 11 bases between. Germline V gene sequence: CDR1 KGHSH, CDR2 LQKENI. The CDR3 consists of 13 residues. DNA for the CDR3: TGTGCCAGCTCCCCAAGGACGGAAGAGACCCAGTACTTC. Protein: CASSPRTEETQYF.

The chain joins TRBV5-4 to TRBJ2-2; D may be TRBD1 or TRBD2 (5 bases each). Trimming shortened V by 3 bases and J by 0 bases, and 9 bases separated the two germline ends. CDR1 is SGHNT, CDR2 YYREEE, per germline (reference sequence). The CDR3 length is 15 residues. Here the CDR3 DNA reads TGTGCCAGCAGCTCGGGGCTGGCGAACACCGGGGAGCTGTTTTTT. As protein: CASSSGLANTGELFF.

This clone appeared once. The V and J genes are TRBV7-9 and TRBJ1-2; D uncertain. Deletions cut 5 bases from V and 4 bases from J, with 8 bases between. Germline-derived CDR1 and CDR2 are SEHNR and FQNEAQ (reference sequence). CDR3 length equals 12 residues. The CDR3 DNA reads TGTGCCAGCAGCGCCACAAGCTATGGCTACACCTTC. It codes for CASSATSYGYTF.

This clone was seen a single time. CDR3 nucleotides: TGTGCCAGCAGCATTCTAAGGGAGAACACTGAAGCTTTCTTT. Its translation: CASSILRENTEAFF. The chain uses TRBV6-5 and TRBJ1-1; D is ambiguous. Trimming pared 6 bases from V and 1 base from J, leaving 12 bases between. The CDR3 covers 14 residues. Looked up from germline, CDR1 is MNHEY and CDR2 is SVGAGI.

J is TRBJ2-1 and V is TRBV19; the D gene could be TRBD1 or TRBD2 (6 bases each). The CDR3 extends over 16 amino acids. Trimming removed 6 bases from V and 0 bases from J, with 15 bases in between. Germline lookup yields CDR1 LNHDA and CDR2 SQIVND (reference sequence). For the CDR3, the DNA is TGTGCCAGTAGAAGTGGGGGGCGATACTCCTACAATGAGCAGTTCTTC. It yields the protein CASRSGGRYSYNEQFF. Supplemented by reference TRBV19 and TRBJ2-1, the full variable domain reads DGGITQSPKYLFRKEGQNVTLSCEQNLNHDAMYWYRQDPGQGLRLIYYSQIVNDFQKGDIAEGYSVSREKKESFPLTVTSAQKNPTAFYLCASRSGGRYSYNEQFFGPGTRLTVL.

The chain joins TRBV10-2 to TRBJ1-1, with D unclear. The germline CDR1 and CDR2 sequences are WSHSY and SAAADI. Between the trimmed V and J ends, which lost 5 bases and 6 bases, there was a span of 19 bases. The CDR3 spans 15 residues. The CDR3 DNA follows: TGCGCCAGCAGTAAATTTATCTCGGGATTCCCTGAAGCTTTCTTT. It is translated as CASSKFISGFPEAFF.

The V and J genes are TRBV7-9 and TRBJ2-7; TRBD1 agrees at 8 bases. The V gene end was trimmed by 5 bases and the J gene end by 2 bases; junction bases not matched to a gene: 14. There are 17 residues in the CDR3. CDR1 is SEHNR, CDR2 FQNEAQ, per germline (reference sequence). The CDR3 nucleotides read TGTGCCAGCAGCCCCGACGTTAGCCGGACAGGGACCTACGAGCAGTACTTC. Translating it yields CASSPDVSRTGTYEQYF. Together with reference TRBV7-9 and TRBJ2-7, the CDR3 gives the full variable domain: DTGVSQNPRHKITKRGQNVTFRCDPISEHNRLYWYRQTLGQGPEFLTYFQNEAQLEKSRLLSDRFSAERPKGSFSTLEIQRTEQGDSAMYLCASSPDVSRTGTYEQYFGPGTRLTVT.

The CDR3 loop reads CASSPAGAQDKNIQYF. The CDR3 nucleotides read TGTGCCAGCAGTCCAGCGGGAGCTCAAGACAAAAACATTCAGTACTTC. The rearrangement links TRBV28 to TRBJ2-4; 8 bases match TRBD2. Germline CDR1 is MDHEN and CDR2 is SYDVKM. V trimming: 5 bases; J trimming: 3 bases; junction bases outside the gene matches: 9. CDR3 size: 16 residues.

The DNA for the CDR3 is TGTGCCAGCAGCTTCTACGGACAGGTTGGGGACACCGGGGAGCTGTTTTTT. It translates to CASSFYGQVGDTGELFF. The J gene is TRBJ2-2, the V gene TRBV5-4, with 7 positions matching TRBD1. The CDR3 covers 17 residues. The V gene end was trimmed by 2 bases and the J gene end by 3 bases; junction bases not matched to a gene: 10. The germline V gene has CDR1 SGHNT and CDR2 YYREEE (reference sequence).

V and J are TRBV19 and TRBJ2-3; D uncertain. Trimming took 3 bases from V and 2 from J, leaving 6 bases between them. The CDR3 spans 13 residues. Germline V gives CDR1 LNHDA, CDR2 SQIVND (reference sequence). CDR3 amino acids: CASSIGVTDTQYF. The CDR3 nucleotides read TGTGCCAGTAGTATCGGCGTCACAGATACGCAGTATTTT.

V gene TRBV5-1 combines with J gene TRBJ1-1, with 8 bases identical to TRBD1. CDR3 length: 15 residues. The germline V gene has CDR1 SGHRS and CDR2 YFSETQ. V dropped 2 bases and J dropped 4; count of bases not matched to a gene: 7. The CDR3 sequence: CASSFSGGVGTEAFF. CDR3 bases: TGCGCCAGCAGCTTTTCAGGGGGCGTAGGCACTGAAGCTTTCTTT.

This clone was picked up one time. The V call is TRBV4-3, the J call TRBJ2-4, with D perhaps TRBD2 (5 bases). The germline gives CDR1 LGHNA, CDR2 YSLEER. Trimming removed 2 bases from V and 5 bases from J, with 7 bases in between. The CDR3 spans 13 residues. CDR3 sequence (DNA): TGCGCCAGCAGCCAACCCGGGGAAAACATTCAGTACTTC. The encoded protein is CASSQPGENIQYF.

V is TRBV6-6 and J is TRBJ1-6; 8 nucleotides align to TRBD1. V was clipped by 4 bases and J by 7 bases; unmatched bases: 3. Germline V gives CDR1 MNHNY, CDR2 SVGAGI (reference sequence). The length of the CDR3 is 14 residues. This CDR3 is CASSSDRENSPLHF. CDR3 sequence (DNA): TGTGCCAGCAGTTCGGACAGGGAGAATTCACCCCTCCACTTT.

The chain combines TRBV18 with TRBJ2-1; TRBD2 is a possible D gene (5 bases). Germline-derived CDR1 and CDR2 are KGHSH and LQKENI. Trimming took 5 bases from V and 6 from J, leaving 17 bases between them. There are 15 residues in the CDR3. CDR3 DNA sequence: TGTGCCAGCTCATCAACTAGTAGTTCGGGCAATGAGCAGTTCTTC. It codes for CASSSTSSSGNEQFF.